This T cell receptor beta chain originates from a study of molecular identifiers for immune sequencing clone quantification. Via MiXCR, TCRdb re-called the PCR reads, giving one row per CDR3 protein. The sample yields roughly 50,000 distinct CDR3 sequences, about a third seen once. Study conclusions and caveats: Naive cells had under 1% of molecules in clones above 20 RNA copies, effectors over 97%.

Worth noting for this clonotype: Its antigen is still unknown.

The CDR3 extends over 14 amino acids. V lost 8 bases to trimming and J lost 6 bases, with 20 bases between them. In germline, CDR1 is SGHTA, CDR2 FQGNSA. The rearrangement joins TRBV7-2 to TRBJ2-7; TRBD1 is a possible D gene (6 bases). The sequence was collected from a human donor in good health. Some libraries in this study had Jurkat cell RNA spiked in. Sequences were obtained from naive CD8+ T cells from blood, with Jurkat cell RNA spiked in. Subset meaning: FACS-sorted CD8+CD4-CCR7+CD45RA+ naive T cells. The CDR3 region is CASRLRGPFSEQYF. DNA for the CDR3: TGTGCCAGCCGCCTCAGGGGCCCTTTTAGCGAGCAGTACTTC.